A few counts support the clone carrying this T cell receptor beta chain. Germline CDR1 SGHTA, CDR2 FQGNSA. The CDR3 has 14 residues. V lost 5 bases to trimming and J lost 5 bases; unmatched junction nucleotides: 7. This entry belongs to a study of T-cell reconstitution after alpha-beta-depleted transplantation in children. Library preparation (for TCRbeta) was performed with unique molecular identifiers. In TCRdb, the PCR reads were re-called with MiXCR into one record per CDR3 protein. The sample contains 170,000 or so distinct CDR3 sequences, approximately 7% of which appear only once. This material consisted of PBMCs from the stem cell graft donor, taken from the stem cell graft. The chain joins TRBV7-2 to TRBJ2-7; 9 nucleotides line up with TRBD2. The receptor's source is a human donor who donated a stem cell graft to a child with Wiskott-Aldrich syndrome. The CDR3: CASSRLAGADEQYF. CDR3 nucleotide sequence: TGTGCCAGCAGCAGATTAGCGGGAGCGGACGAGCAGTACTTC.